These 17 T cell receptor beta chains came from one sample sequenced in a study of T-cell reconstitution after alpha-beta-depleted transplantation in children. TCRbeta library construction was performed incorporating unique molecular identifiers. In TCRdb, the PCR reads were re-called with MiXCR into one record per CDR3 protein. Of around 600,000 distinct CDR3 sequences listed, about 10% are singletons. The sample here was PBMCs from the stem cell graft donor, taken from the stem cell graft. Receptor source: a human donor who donated a stem cell graft to a child with acute myeloid leukemia.

This clonotype was seen only a few times. The J gene is TRBJ1-4, the V gene TRBV20-1, with D possibly matching TRBD1 (5 bases). The CDR3 spans 13 residues. Germline V lookup: CDR1 DFQATT, CDR2 SNEGSKA (reference sequence). V shed 0 bases and J shed 8 bases, with 10 bases lying between them. CDR3 DNA sequence: TGCAGTGCTAGAGATGGGGCTGGAGAAAAACTGTTTTTT. Protein sequence: CSARDGAGEKLFF.

V gene TRBV6-1 combines with J gene TRBJ2-7, with 8 positions matching TRBD1. Germline V CDR1 and CDR2: MNHNS, SASEGT. The CDR3 consists of 12 residues. J lost 13 bases, V lost 2 bases, and 7 bases had no gene match. This CDR3 is CASSEFGTGPYF. CDR3 coding DNA: TGTGCCAGCAGTGAATTCGGGACAGGACCCTACTTC.

In this sample, this clonotype turned up many times. The rearrangement uses TRBV7-9 and TRBJ2-1, with a tentative D call TRBD1 (7 bases). V gave up 5 bases and J gave up 0 bases, with 17 bases separating them. CDR1 SEHNR and CDR2 FQNEAQ come from the germline V gene (reference sequence). CDR3 length: 17 amino acids. In DNA form, the CDR3 reads TGTGCCAGCAGCCCCGGAGGGGGCGGAATCTCCTACAATGAGCAGTTCTTC. It specifies CASSPGGGGISYNEQFF. Full variable domain (rest looked up from reference TRBV7-9 and TRBJ2-1): DTGVSQNPRHKITKRGQNVTFRCDPISEHNRLYWYRQTLGQGPEFLTYFQNEAQLEKSRLLSDRFSAERPKGSFSTLEIQRTEQGDSAMYLCASSPGGGGISYNEQFFGPGTRLTVL.

This clonotype was observed a few times. The chain has TRBV6-5 and TRBJ1-3, with a weak D call TRBD1 (5 bases). V lost 3 bases and J 0 bases, leaving 9 bases between the germline ends. Looked up from germline, CDR1 is MNHEY and CDR2 is SVGAGI. The CDR3 has 15 amino acids. Here the CDR3 DNA reads TGTGCCAGCAGTTATGATGGGACCTCTGGAAACACCATATATTTT. It translates to CASSYDGTSGNTIYF.

V and J are TRBV15 and TRBJ2-2; 10 bases are shared with TRBD2. The CDR3 has 17 residues. CDR1 and CDR2 (germline): LNHNV, YYDKDF (reference sequence). Trimming at V came to 1 base and at J to 6 bases, leaving 8 bases not matched to a gene. CDR3 bases: TGTGCCACCAGCAGAGGCCTAGCGGGAGAACGTGCCGGGGAGCTGTTTTTT. As protein: CATSRGLAGERAGELFF.

This clonotype occurred a few times. CDR3 DNA: TGCAGTGCTAGAGAGGCGACAGGGGGCCCCGAGCAGTACTTC. Translating gives CSAREATGGPEQYF. The rearrangement uses TRBV20-1 and TRBJ2-7; 10 nucleotides agree with TRBD1. The CDR3 has 14 residues. Germline-derived CDR1 and CDR2 are DFQATT and SNEGSKA (reference sequence). V trimming: 0 bases; J trimming: 6 bases; junction bases outside the gene matches: 5.

The rearrangement uses TRBV25-1 and TRBJ2-3; D is unclear. The V end lost 4 bases, the J end lost 4 bases, and 6 bases lay between the germline ends. Germline-derived CDR1 and CDR2 are MGHDK and SYGVNS. CDR3 size: 12 residues. The CDR3 here is CASSANPDTQYF. CDR3 DNA sequence: TGTGCCAGCAGTGCTAATCCAGATACGCAGTATTTT.

This clonotype was observed a handful of times. The CDR3, as DNA: TGTGCCAGCAGCGCCCGCAGGAGGTCCTATAATTCACCCCTCCACTTT. Encoded protein: CASSARRRSYNSPLHF. The chain has TRBV7-2 and TRBJ1-6; no reliable D call. V was pared by 5 bases and J by 1 base, with 12 bases between. From germline, CDR1 is SGHTA and CDR2 FQGNSA. The CDR3 covers 16 residues.

J is TRBJ2-7 and V is TRBV7-9; 7 bases are shared with TRBD1. The CDR3 is 15 amino acids. The V gene end was trimmed by 2 bases and the J gene end by 2 bases; junction bases not matched to a gene: 6. Germline CDR1 is SEHNR and CDR2 is FQNEAQ (reference sequence). The chain's CDR3 is CASSLQGVGTYEQYF. The CDR3 coding sequence is TGTGCCAGCAGCTTACAGGGGGTAGGGACCTACGAGCAGTACTTC.

In this sample, this clonotype turned up a few times. This chain connects TRBV28 to TRBJ2-3; tentatively, D is TRBD2 (5 bases). Trimming took 10 bases from V and 6 from J, leaving 20 bases between them. Looked up from germline, CDR1 is MDHEN and CDR2 is SYDVKM. The CDR3 runs 14 residues. CDR3 region: CATRDGGSPDTQYF. DNA for the CDR3: TGTGCCACCAGAGACGGTGGGAGTCCTGATACGCAGTATTTT. The entire variable domain, with the rest obtained from reference TRBV28 and TRBJ2-3, is as follows: DVKVTQSSRYLVKRTGEKVFLECVQDMDHENMFWYRQDPGLGLRLIYFSYDVKMKEKGDIPEGYSVSREKKERFSLILESASTNQTSMYLCATRDGGSPDTQYFGPGTRLTVL.

This chain connects TRBV18 to TRBJ2-5; 9 bases align to TRBD2. The CDR3 consists of 17 residues. Unmatched junction bases numbered 15, after V lost 5 bases and J lost 5 bases. Per the germline V gene, CDR1 is KGHSH and CDR2 is LQKENI. The CDR3 DNA reads as TGTGCCAGCTCATCAACGGGCAGTAGCGGGAGATGGGAGACCCAGTACTTC. Protein product: CASSSTGSSGRWETQYF.

This clonotype was seen more than once but under ten times. The genes are TRBV6-5 and TRBJ2-1, with 8 bases fitting TRBD2. The J segment lost 6 bases and the V segment lost 2 bases, leaving 3 bases of the junction unmatched. Germline V gene sequence: CDR1 MNHEY, CDR2 SVGAGI. The CDR3 is made up of 14 amino acids. The CDR3 DNA sequence: TGTGCCAGCAGTTACAAAGCGGGAGTCAATGAGCAGTTCTTC. It is translated as CASSYKAGVNEQFF.

This clonotype was seen a handful of times. The rearrangement uses TRBV5-1 and TRBJ2-1, with TRBD2 identical over 15 bases. This CDR3 spans 21 amino acids. V dropped 2 bases and J dropped 7; count of bases not matched to a gene: 19. The germline V gene has CDR1 SGHRS and CDR2 YFSETQ. The CDR3 region has the DNA TGCGCCAGCAGCTTCTCACTTGGACTAGCGGGAGGGCCCAGACCCGTTAATGAGCAGTTCTTC. It codes for CASSFSLGLAGGPRPVNEQFF.

This clonotype was counted a few times. The genes are TRBV2 and TRBJ2-5; 12 bases match TRBD2. The V and J ends lost 4 bases and 5 bases, in that order; junction bases with no gene match: 17. The CDR3 has 19 amino acids. Germline V gene lookup returns CDR1 SNHLY and CDR2 FYNNEI. The CDR3 region is CASSAFPPGLAGGEETQYF. DNA of the CDR3: TGTGCCAGCAGTGCCTTCCCTCCGGGACTAGCGGGCGGGGAGGAGACCCAGTACTTC.

At least ten counts were recorded for this clonotype. The CDR3 region has the DNA TGTGCCAGCAGCCGACAGGGGGGAGCTTTCTTT. The encoded protein is CASSRQGGAFF. This chain connects TRBV7-2 to TRBJ1-1; TRBD1 agrees at 9 bases. The V segment lost 5 bases and the J segment 10 bases; nucleotides outside the gene matches: 2. Germline V gene sequence: CDR1 SGHTA, CDR2 FQGNSA. The CDR3 has 11 amino acids. The full variable domain, its missing parts supplied by reference TRBV7-2 and TRBJ1-1, is GAGVSQSPSNKVTEKGKDVELRCDPISGHTALYWYRQSLGQGLEFLIYFQGNSAPDKSGLPSDRFSAERTGGSVSTLTIQRTQQEDSAVYLCASSRQGGAFFGQGTRLTVV.

This clonotype was counted between two and nine times. V usage is TRBV20-1 and J usage is TRBJ2-3; maybe TRBD2 (5 bases). V dropped 6 bases and J dropped 1 base, with 8 bases sitting between them. Germline loops: CDR1 DFQATT, CDR2 SNEGSKA (reference sequence). The CDR3 is 12 residues long. The CDR3 sequence is CSAQEGTDTQYF. DNA for the CDR3: TGCAGTGCCCAGGAGGGCACAGATACGCAGTATTTT.

This clonotype was observed a handful of times. The rearrangement joins TRBV10-3 to TRBJ2-1; the D is unclear. Germline V lookup: CDR1 ENHRY, CDR2 SYGVKD. Trimming left V 7 bases short and J 9 bases short, with 19 bases between. CDR3 length equals 14 residues. CDR3 region: CAINPNNIPSEQFF. The CDR3 bases are TGTGCCATCAATCCCAACAACATACCCAGTGAGCAGTTCTTC.